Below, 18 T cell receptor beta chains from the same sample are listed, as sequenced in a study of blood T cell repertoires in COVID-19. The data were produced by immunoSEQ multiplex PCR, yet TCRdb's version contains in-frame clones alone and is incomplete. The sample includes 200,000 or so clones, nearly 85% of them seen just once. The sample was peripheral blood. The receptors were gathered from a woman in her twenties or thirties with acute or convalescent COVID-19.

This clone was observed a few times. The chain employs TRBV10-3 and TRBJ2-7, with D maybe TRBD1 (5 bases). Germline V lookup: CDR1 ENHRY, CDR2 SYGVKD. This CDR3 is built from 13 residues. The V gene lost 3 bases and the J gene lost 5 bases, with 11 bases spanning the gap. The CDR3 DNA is TGTGCCATCAGTGAACAGACAGTAAACGAGCAGTACTTC. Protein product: CAISEQTVNEQYF.

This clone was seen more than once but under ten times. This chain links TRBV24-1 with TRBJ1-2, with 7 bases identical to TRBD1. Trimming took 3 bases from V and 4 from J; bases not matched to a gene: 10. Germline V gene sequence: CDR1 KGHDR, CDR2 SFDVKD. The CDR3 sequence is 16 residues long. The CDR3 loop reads CATSDPLDRDSYGYTF. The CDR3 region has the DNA TGTGCCACCAGTGATCCGCTCGACAGGGACAGCTATGGCTACACCTTC.

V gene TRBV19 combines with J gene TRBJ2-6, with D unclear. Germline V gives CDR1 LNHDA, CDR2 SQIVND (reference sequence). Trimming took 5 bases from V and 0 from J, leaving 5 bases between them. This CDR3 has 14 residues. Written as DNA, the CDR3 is TGTGCCAGTAGTCCCCGCTCTGGGGCCAACGTCCTGACTTTC. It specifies CASSPRSGANVLTF.

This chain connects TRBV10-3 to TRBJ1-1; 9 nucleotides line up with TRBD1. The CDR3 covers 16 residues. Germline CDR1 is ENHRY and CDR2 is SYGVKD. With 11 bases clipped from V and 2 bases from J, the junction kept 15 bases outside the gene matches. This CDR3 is CASTGRGTGLNTEAFF. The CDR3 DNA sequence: TGTGCCTCGACAGGGCGCGGGACAGGGCTTAACACTGAAGCTTTCTTT.

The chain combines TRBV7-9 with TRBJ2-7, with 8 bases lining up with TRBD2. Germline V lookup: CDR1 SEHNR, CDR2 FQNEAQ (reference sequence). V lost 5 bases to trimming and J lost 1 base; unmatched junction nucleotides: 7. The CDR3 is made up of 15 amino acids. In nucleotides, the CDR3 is TGTGCCAGCAGCGCAGGGACTAGTCATTCCTACGAGCAGTACTTC. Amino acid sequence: CASSAGTSHSYEQYF.

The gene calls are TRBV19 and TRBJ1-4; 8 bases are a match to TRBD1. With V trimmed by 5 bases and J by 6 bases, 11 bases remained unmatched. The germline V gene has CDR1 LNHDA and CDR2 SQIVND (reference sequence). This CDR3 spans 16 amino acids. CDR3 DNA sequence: TGTGCCAGTAGTGAACTGGGACAGGCTACGCATGAAAAACTGTTTTTT. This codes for CASSELGQATHEKLFF.

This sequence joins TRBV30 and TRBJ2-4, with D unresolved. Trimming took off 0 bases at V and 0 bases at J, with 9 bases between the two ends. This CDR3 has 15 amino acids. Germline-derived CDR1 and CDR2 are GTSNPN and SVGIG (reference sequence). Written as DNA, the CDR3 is TGTGCCTGGAGTGTATCTACGGGAGCCAAAAACATTCAGTACTTC. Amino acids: CAWSVSTGAKNIQYF.

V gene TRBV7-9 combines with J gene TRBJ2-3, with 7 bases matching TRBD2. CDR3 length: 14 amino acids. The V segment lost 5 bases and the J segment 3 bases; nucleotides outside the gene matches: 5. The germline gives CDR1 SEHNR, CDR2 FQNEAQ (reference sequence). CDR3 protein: CASSQSSGTDTQYF. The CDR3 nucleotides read TGTGCCAGCAGCCAAAGTAGCGGGACAGATACGCAGTATTTT.

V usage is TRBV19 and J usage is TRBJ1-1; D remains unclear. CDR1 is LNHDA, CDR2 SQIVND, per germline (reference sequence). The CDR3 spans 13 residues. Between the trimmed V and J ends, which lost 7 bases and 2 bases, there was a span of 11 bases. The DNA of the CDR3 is TGTGCCAGTACCCTCCACATTAACACTGAAGCTTTCTTT. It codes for CASTLHINTEAFF.

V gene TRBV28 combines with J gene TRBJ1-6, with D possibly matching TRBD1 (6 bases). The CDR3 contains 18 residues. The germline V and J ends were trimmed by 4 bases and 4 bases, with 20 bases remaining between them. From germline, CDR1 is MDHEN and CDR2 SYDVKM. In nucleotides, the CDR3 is TGTGCCAGCAGTTATGCCCGTCTAAACAGGGCGTATAATTCACCCCTCCACTTT. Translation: CASSYARLNRAYNSPLHF.

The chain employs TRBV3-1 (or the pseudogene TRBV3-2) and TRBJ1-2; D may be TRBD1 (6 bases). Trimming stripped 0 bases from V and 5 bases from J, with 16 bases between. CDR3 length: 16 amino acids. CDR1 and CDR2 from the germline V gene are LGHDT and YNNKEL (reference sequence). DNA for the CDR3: TGTGCCAGCAGCCAAGACCCTTCCACAGGGCCTTATGGCTACACCTTC. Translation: CASSQDPSTGPYGYTF.

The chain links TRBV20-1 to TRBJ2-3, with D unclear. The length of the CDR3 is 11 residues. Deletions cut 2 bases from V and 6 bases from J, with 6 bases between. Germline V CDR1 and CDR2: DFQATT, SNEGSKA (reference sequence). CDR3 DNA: TGCAGTGCTAGACGAGGTGATACGCAGTATTTT. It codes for CSARRGDTQYF.

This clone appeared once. The CDR3 DNA reads as TGTGCCAGCAGCGTAGTCCTACGAGGGGCCAACGTCCTGACTTTC. This sequence encodes CASSVVLRGANVLTF. The V call is TRBV7-9, the J call TRBJ2-6, with no clear D. Trimming took off 5 bases at V and 4 bases at J, with 12 bases between the two ends. This CDR3 has 15 residues. Germline V lookup: CDR1 SEHNR, CDR2 FQNEAQ (reference sequence).

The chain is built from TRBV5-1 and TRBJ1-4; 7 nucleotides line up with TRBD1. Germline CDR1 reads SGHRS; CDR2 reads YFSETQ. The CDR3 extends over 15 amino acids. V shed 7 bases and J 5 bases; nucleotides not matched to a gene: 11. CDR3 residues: CASRPTGKGNEKLFF. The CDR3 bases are TGCGCCAGCCGTCCGACAGGGAAGGGAAATGAAAAACTGTTTTTT.

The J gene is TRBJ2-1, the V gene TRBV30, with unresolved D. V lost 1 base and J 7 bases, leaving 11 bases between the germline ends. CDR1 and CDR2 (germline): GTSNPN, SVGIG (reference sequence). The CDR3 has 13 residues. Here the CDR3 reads CAWSEYSQNEQFF. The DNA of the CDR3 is TGTGCCTGGAGTGAGTACAGTCAGAATGAGCAGTTCTTC.

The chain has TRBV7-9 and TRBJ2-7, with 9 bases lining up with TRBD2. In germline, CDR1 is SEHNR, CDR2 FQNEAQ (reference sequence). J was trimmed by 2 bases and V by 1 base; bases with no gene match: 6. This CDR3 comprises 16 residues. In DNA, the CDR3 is TGTGCCAGCAGCTTAGATATGGCGGGGGGGCCCTACGAGCAGTACTTC. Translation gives CASSLDMAGGPYEQYF.

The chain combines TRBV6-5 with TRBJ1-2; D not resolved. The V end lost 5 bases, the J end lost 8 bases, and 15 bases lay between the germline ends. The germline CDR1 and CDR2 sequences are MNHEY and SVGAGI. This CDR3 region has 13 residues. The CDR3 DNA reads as TGTGCCAGCAGTCCGGTCCGGGGTCACGGCTACACCTTC. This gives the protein CASSPVRGHGYTF.

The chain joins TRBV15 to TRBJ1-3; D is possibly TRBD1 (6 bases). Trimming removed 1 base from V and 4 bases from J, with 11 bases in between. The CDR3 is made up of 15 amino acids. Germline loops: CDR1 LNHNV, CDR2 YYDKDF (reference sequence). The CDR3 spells CATSRGTGFGNTIYF. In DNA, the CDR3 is TGTGCCACCAGCAGAGGAACAGGGTTCGGAAACACCATATATTTT.